Listed here are 28 T cell receptor beta chains from one sample, sequenced in a study of control samples from healthy donors and cancer patients. The data were produced by immunoSEQ multiplex PCR, yet TCRdb's version contains in-frame clones alone and is incomplete. The table includes more than 85,000 clones, around nine tenths detected once. The specimen was blood. Receptors were obtained from a woman aged 45 to 65 in good health.

The V gene is TRBV27, the J gene TRBJ2-3; perhaps D is TRBD1 or TRBD2 (5 bases each). This CDR3 is built from 13 residues. The V and J ends lost 5 bases and 8 bases respectively, with 14 bases between them. CDR1 is MNHEY and CDR2 is SMNVEV in the germline V gene (reference sequence). The CDR3 DNA sequence: TGTGCCAGCAGTCCCCTAGACGGGACTACGCAGTATTTT. Amino acids: CASSPLDGTTQYF.

The chain couples TRBV6-5 to TRBJ2-7; 10 bases line up with TRBD2. Per germline, CDR1 MNHEY and CDR2 SVGAGI. The CDR3 totals 15 residues. Germline trimming cut 2 bases from V and 7 bases from J; bases unmatched to any gene: 8. Written as DNA, the CDR3 is TGTGCCAGCAGTTACAAGGCTAGCGGGAGCTGGGAGCAGTACGTC. Protein product: CASSYKASGSWEQYV.

The chain carries TRBV19 and TRBJ1-1; D ambiguous. Germline V gives CDR1 LNHDA, CDR2 SQIVND (reference sequence). Trimming stripped 5 bases from V and 2 bases from J, with 12 bases between. The CDR3 contains 14 residues. The CDR3 sequence: CASSPGLGNTEAFF. The DNA for the CDR3 is TGTGCCAGTAGTCCGGGTCTTGGAAACACTGAAGCTTTCTTT.

The chain recombines TRBV19 with TRBJ2-3; TRBD2 agrees at 8 bases. Trimming removed 7 bases from V and 5 bases from J; junction bases left unmatched: 17. The CDR3 spans 17 residues. Germline CDR1 LNHDA, CDR2 SQIVND (reference sequence). CDR3 amino acids: CASTPSGGAVPGDTQYF. As DNA, the CDR3 is TGTGCCAGTACCCCCTCGGGGGGGGCAGTACCGGGAGATACGCAGTATTTT.

The chain employs TRBV6-5 and TRBJ2-3; D is possibly TRBD2 (6 bases). Germline CDR1 and CDR2: MNHEY and SVGAGI. The CDR3 length is 15 residues. V lost 1 base to trimming and J lost 2 bases, with 10 bases between them. The CDR3 spells CASSYWDSTTDTQYF. CDR3 in DNA: TGTGCCAGCAGTTACTGGGACTCCACCACAGATACGCAGTATTTT.

The chain carries TRBV11-1 and TRBJ1-2; D is possibly TRBD1 (5 bases). Trimming stripped 1 base from V and 7 bases from J, with 16 bases between. This CDR3 region has 15 residues. Germline V CDR1 and CDR2: SGHAT, FQDESV (reference sequence). This CDR3 is CASSLGPMGRLGYTF. CDR3 nucleotides: TGTGCCAGCAGCTTAGGCCCCATGGGACGACTTGGCTACACCTTC.

This sequence joins TRBV7-8 and TRBJ1-2; 7 bases map to TRBD1. The CDR3 spans 12 residues. V trimming: 10 bases; J trimming: 7 bases; junction bases outside the gene matches: 9. The germline V gene has CDR1 SGHVS and CDR2 FQNEAQ. CDR3 in amino acids: CAINDRVAGYTF. The CDR3, as DNA: TGTGCCATCAACGACAGGGTGGCTGGCTACACCTTC.

The J gene is TRBJ2-7, the V gene TRBV18; 8 bases line up with TRBD1. V lost 4 bases to trimming and J lost 2 bases; unmatched junction nucleotides: 4. The CDR3 is 14 residues long. Germline V CDR1 and CDR2: KGHSH, LQKENI. Here the CDR3 DNA reads TGTGCCAGCTCACTTCGGGACAGGCCCTACGAGCAGTACTTC. This codes for CASSLRDRPYEQYF. The entire variable domain, with the rest obtained from reference TRBV18 and TRBJ2-7, is as follows: NAGVMQNPRHLVRRRGQEARLRCSPMKGHSHVYWYRQLPEEGLKFMVYLQKENIIDESGMPKERFSAEFPKEGPSILRIQQVVRGDSAAYFCASSLRDRPYEQYFGPGTRLTVT.

The chain combines TRBV6-2 or TRBV6-3 with TRBJ2-1; D call uncertain. The CDR3 extends over 13 amino acids. Trimming took 5 bases from V and 6 from J, leaving 11 bases between them. Per the germline V gene, CDR1 is MNHEY and CDR2 is SVGEGT. The DNA for the CDR3 is TGTGCCAGCAGTGGCTTAGTCTTCAATGAGCAGTTCTTC. Translating gives CASSGLVFNEQFF.

This chain uses TRBV12-3 or TRBV12-4 with TRBJ2-3; no reliable D call. This CDR3 region has 13 residues. V dropped 2 bases and J dropped 1 base, with 4 bases sitting between them. DNA for the CDR3: TGTGCCAGCAGTTTAAGCCGCACAGATACGCAGTATTTT. Amino acids: CASSLSRTDTQYF.

This chain connects TRBV3-1 (or the pseudogene TRBV3-2) to TRBJ1-5, with 7 bases lining up with TRBD1. The CDR3 spans 17 residues. From germline, CDR1 is LGHDT and CDR2 YNNKEL (reference sequence). With V trimmed by 0 bases and J by 2 bases, 7 bases remained unmatched. The CDR3 DNA is TGTGCCAGCAGCCAAGACCGGAACAGGGGCGGCAATCAGCCCCAGCATTTT. Amino acids: CASSQDRNRGGNQPQHF.

J is TRBJ1-6 and V is TRBV4-3, with unresolved D. There are 15 residues in the CDR3. Germline assignment: CDR1 LGHNA and CDR2 YSLEER. V was cut by 0 bases and J by 7 bases, with 10 bases left in between. CDR3: CASSQDLTTNSPLHF. In DNA, the CDR3 is TGCGCCAGCAGCCAAGATCTAACAACCAATTCACCCCTCCACTTT.

The V call is TRBV2, the J call TRBJ1-3; possible D gene TRBD1, 6 bases. This CDR3 spans 14 amino acids. Germline V gives CDR1 SNHLY, CDR2 FYNNEI. V was clipped by 7 bases and J by 2 bases, with 12 bases between them. The CDR3 region is CASKPRTAGNTIYF. For the CDR3, the DNA is TGTGCCAGCAAACCCCGGACAGCTGGAAACACCATATATTTT. The entire variable domain, with the rest obtained from reference TRBV2 and TRBJ1-3, is as follows: EPEVTQTPSHQVTQMGQEVILRCVPISNHLYFYWYRQILGQKVEFLVSFYNNEISEKSEIFDDQFSVERPDGSNFTLKIRSTKLEDSAMYFCASKPRTAGNTIYFGEGSWLTVV.

This sequence joins TRBV15 and TRBJ1-4, with no clear D. The CDR3 runs to 15 residues. The germline gives CDR1 LNHNV, CDR2 YYDKDF (reference sequence). V dropped 4 bases and J dropped 0 bases, with 9 bases sitting between them. CDR3 DNA sequence: TGTGCCACCAGCACAACAACAACAACTAATGAAAAACTGTTTTTT. As protein: CATSTTTTTNEKLFF.

CDR3 sequence (DNA): TGTGCCAGCAGTGATCCGAGGGGGACAGGGGCCCACGAGCAGTACGTC. This gives the protein CASSDPRGTGAHEQYV. The V gene is TRBV6-1, the J gene TRBJ2-7; 10 positions match TRBD1. The CDR3 extends over 16 amino acids. V was clipped by 3 bases and J by 5 bases; unmatched bases: 10. The germline V gene has CDR1 MNHNS and CDR2 SASEGT.

The chain employs TRBV10-3 and TRBJ1-1; D is undetermined. Germline V gives CDR1 ENHRY, CDR2 SYGVKD. The V and J ends lost 6 bases and 1 base respectively, with 12 bases between them. The CDR3 is 14 residues long. The DNA for the CDR3 is TGTGCCATCAGGAGAGGGTCCCAGAACACTGAAGCTTTCTTT. The encoded protein is CAIRRGSQNTEAFF.

In its sample, this clone was seen once. The V and J genes are TRBV5-8 and TRBJ2-1, with D perhaps matching TRBD2 (6 bases). The V end was cut by 2 bases, the J end by 10 bases, with 10 bases between. The length of the CDR3 is 12 residues. Germline V gene data show CDR1 as SGHTS and CDR2 as YDEGEE. CDR3 residues: CASSFYLAEQFF. CDR3 bases: TGTGCCAGCAGCTTTTACCTAGCGGAGCAGTTCTTC.

The chain is built from TRBV7-9 and TRBJ1-1, with TRBD1 as a possible D gene (5 bases). The CDR3 extends over 15 amino acids. The germline gives CDR1 SEHNR, CDR2 FQNEAQ (reference sequence). Trimming pared 1 base from V and 5 bases from J, leaving 14 bases between. CDR3 region: CASSLGRGGQTEAFF. CDR3 nucleotides: TGTGCCAGCAGCTTAGGGAGGGGCGGTCAGACTGAAGCTTTCTTT.

The chain uses TRBV27 and TRBJ1-5; 7 bases match TRBD1. The V segment lost 2 bases and the J segment 0 bases; nucleotides outside the gene matches: 13. Germline V lookup: CDR1 MNHEY, CDR2 SMNVEV (reference sequence). The CDR3 sequence is 19 residues long. The CDR3 DNA sequence: TGTGCCAGCAGTTTAAGGCCTGTCACAGGGGTAAATAGCAATCAGCCCCAGCATTTT. This gives the protein CASSLRPVTGVNSNQPQHF.

V gene TRBV12-3 or TRBV12-4 combines with J gene TRBJ1-1; D gene ambiguous. Trimming shortened V by 1 base and J by 7 bases, and 7 bases separated the two germline ends. CDR3 size: 12 residues. The CDR3 protein is CASSLGAFEAFF. The CDR3 nucleotides are TGTGCCAGCAGTTTAGGAGCATTTGAAGCTTTCTTT.

The chain recombines TRBV27 with TRBJ2-6, with D possibly called TRBD1 or TRBD2 (5 bases each). The CDR3 sequence is 18 residues long. With 5 bases removed from V and 0 bases from J, the gap between germline ends came to 17 bases. Germline assignment: CDR1 MNHEY and CDR2 SMNVEV (reference sequence). CDR3 nucleotide sequence: TGTGCCAGCAGTCCTTGGGACCCTGCCGTCTCTGGGGCCAACGTCCTGACTTTC. Its translation is CASSPWDPAVSGANVLTF. Full variable domain (rest looked up from reference TRBV27 and TRBJ2-6): EAQVTQNPRYLITVTGKKLTVTCSQNMNHEYMSWYRQDPGLGLRQIYYSMNVEVTDKGDVPEGYKVSRKEKRNFPLILESPSPNQTSLYFCASSPWDPAVSGANVLTFGAGSRLTVL.

The chain recombines TRBV7-8 with TRBJ1-2, with 9 bases lining up with TRBD1. The V gene end was trimmed by 4 bases and the J gene end by 2 bases; junction bases not matched to a gene: 11. CDR1 SGHVS and CDR2 FQNEAQ come from the germline V gene. The CDR3 length is 17 residues. Written as DNA, the CDR3 is TGTGCCAGCAGCTCCTACAGGGGGCGATTGCAGAACTATGGCTACACCTTC. Its protein is CASSSYRGRLQNYGYTF.

The sample holds a few counts of this clone. The chain recombines TRBV5-1 with TRBJ1-1; unclear D gene. There are 11 residues in the CDR3. Deletions cut 2 bases from V and 2 bases from J, with 1 base between. The germline CDR1 and CDR2 sequences are SGHRS and YFSETQ. CDR3 sequence: CASSLNTEAFF. CDR3 DNA: TGCGCCAGCAGCTTAAACACTGAAGCTTTCTTT.

The chain couples TRBV15 to TRBJ2-7; TRBD1 matches at 7 bases. V gave up 0 bases and J gave up 0 bases; unmatched junction bases: 5. The germline CDR1 and CDR2 sequences are LNHNV and YYDKDF (reference sequence). The CDR3 contains 16 residues. The CDR3 loop reads CATSRETRGFSYEQYF. The CDR3 bases are TGTGCCACCAGCAGAGAGACCAGGGGGTTCTCCTACGAGCAGTACTTC.

V and J are TRBV9 and TRBJ1-2; tentative D call: TRBD1 (5 bases). This CDR3 is built from 12 residues. The V and J ends lost 3 bases and 5 bases respectively, with 8 bases between them. The germline gives CDR1 SGDLS, CDR2 YYNGEE. CDR3 residues: CASSAWGYGYTF. For the CDR3, the DNA is TGTGCCAGCAGCGCGTGGGGGTATGGCTACACCTTC.

CDR3 amino acids: CASSRDSTGRKFLYGYTF. The CDR3, as DNA: TGTGCCAGCAGTCGAGACTCGACAGGGCGGAAGTTCCTCTATGGCTACACCTTC. This chain connects TRBV6-6 to TRBJ1-2; 7 bases are a match to TRBD1. The V and J ends lost 5 bases and 4 bases, in that order; junction bases with no gene match: 19. CDR3 length equals 18 residues. Germline loops: CDR1 MNHNY, CDR2 SVGAGI (reference sequence).

V usage is TRBV6-2 or TRBV6-3 and J usage is TRBJ2-5; perhaps TRBD2 as D (6 bases). Looked up from germline, CDR1 is MNHEY and CDR2 is SVGEGT. This CDR3 is built from 18 residues. Trimming left V 0 bases short and J 2 bases short, with 19 bases between. Here the CDR3 DNA reads TGTGCCAGCAGTTACTCGATGTCTATGGGAGGACCACAAGAGACCCAGTACTTC. This translates into CASSYSMSMGGPQETQYF.

The CDR3 loop reads CASSQDFLAGVKNIQYF. The CDR3 coding sequence is TGCGCCAGCAGCCAAGATTTTCTAGCGGGGGTGAAAAACATTCAGTACTTC. The chain recombines TRBV4-3 with TRBJ2-4, with TRBD2 identical over 10 bases. The V segment lost 0 bases and the J segment 4 bases; nucleotides outside the gene matches: 6. Germline CDR1 and CDR2: LGHNA and YSLEER. The CDR3 contains 17 residues.